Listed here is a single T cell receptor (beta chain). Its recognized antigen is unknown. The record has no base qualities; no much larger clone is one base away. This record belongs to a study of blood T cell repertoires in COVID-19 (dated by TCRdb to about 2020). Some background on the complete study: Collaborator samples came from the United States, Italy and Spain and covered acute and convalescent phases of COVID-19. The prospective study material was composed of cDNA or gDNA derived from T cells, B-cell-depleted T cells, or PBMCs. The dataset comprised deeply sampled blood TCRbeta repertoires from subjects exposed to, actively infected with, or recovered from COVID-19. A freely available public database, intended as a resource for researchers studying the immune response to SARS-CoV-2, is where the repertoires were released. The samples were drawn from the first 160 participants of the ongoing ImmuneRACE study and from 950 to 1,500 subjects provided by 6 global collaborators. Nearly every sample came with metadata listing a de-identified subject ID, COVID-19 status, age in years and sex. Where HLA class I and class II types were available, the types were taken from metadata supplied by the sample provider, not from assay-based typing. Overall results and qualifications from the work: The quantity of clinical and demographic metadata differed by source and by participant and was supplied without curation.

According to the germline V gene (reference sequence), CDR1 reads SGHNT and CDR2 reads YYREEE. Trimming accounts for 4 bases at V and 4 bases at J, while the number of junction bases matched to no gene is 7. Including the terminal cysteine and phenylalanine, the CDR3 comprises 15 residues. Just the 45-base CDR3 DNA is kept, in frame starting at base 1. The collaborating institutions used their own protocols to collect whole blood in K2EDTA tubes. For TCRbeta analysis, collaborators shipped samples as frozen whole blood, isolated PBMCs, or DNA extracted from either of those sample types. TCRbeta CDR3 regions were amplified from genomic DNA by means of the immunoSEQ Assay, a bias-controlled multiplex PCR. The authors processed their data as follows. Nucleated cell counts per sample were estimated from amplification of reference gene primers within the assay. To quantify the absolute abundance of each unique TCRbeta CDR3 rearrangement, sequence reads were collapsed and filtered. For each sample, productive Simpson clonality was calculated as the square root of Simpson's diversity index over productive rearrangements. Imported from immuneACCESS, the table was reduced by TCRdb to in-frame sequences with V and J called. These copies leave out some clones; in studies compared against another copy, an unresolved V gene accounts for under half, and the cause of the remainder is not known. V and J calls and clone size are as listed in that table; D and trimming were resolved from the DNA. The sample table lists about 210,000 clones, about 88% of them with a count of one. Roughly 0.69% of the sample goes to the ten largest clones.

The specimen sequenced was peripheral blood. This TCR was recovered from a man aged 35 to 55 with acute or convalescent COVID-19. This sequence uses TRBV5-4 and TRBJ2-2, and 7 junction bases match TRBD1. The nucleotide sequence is TGTGCCAGCAGCCTTCAGGGGGTAATCACCGGGGAGCTGTTTTTT. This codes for CASSLQGVITGELFF.